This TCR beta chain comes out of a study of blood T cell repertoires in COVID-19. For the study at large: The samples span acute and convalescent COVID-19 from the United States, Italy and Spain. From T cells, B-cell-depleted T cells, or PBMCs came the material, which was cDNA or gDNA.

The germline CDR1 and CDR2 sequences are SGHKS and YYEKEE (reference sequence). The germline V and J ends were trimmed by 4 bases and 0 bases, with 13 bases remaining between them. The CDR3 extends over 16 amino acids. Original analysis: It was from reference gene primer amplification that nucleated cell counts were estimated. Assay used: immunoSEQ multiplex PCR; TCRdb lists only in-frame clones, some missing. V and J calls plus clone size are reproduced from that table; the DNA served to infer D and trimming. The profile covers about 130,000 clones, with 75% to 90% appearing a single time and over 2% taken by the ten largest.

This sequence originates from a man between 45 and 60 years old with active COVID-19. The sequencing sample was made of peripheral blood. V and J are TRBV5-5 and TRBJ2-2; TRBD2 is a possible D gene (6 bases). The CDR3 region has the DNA TGTGCCAGCAGCCCCCTCGGAGGGGCGAACACCGGGGAGCTGTTTTTT. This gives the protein CASSPLGGANTGELFF.